A selection of T cell receptor beta chains follows, all from one sample in a study of cytomegalovirus exposure and HLA in healthy donors. Libraries were prepared by immunoSEQ multiplex PCR; TCRdb keeps only in-frame clonotypes and omits some of them. The sample lists about 160,000 clones, 77% occurring once. The sample taken for sequencing was PBMCs. The receptors here all came from a middle-aged man in good health and CMV-seropositive. The CDR3 runs from the conserved cysteine through the conserved F or W. Each record gives: J gene, V gene, CDR3 protein.

>TRBJ2-7|TRBV13
CASRSQGAGSYEQYF
>TRBJ2-7|TRBV30
CAWSVGAGLTYEQYF
>TRBJ2-7|TRBV7-9
CASPLSGDRLYF
>TRBJ2-7|TRBV5-4
CASSLRGGPYEQYF
>TRBJ2-2|TRBV28
CASSLHGTANTGELFF
>TRBJ2-7|TRBV5-1
CASSLAARGYEQYF
>TRBJ1-2|TRBV11-2
CASSRRQLYGYTF
>TRBJ1-4|TRBV4-3
CASSQDEGLREKLFF
>TRBJ2-5|TRBV5-1
CASSRAGTGGQETQYF
>TRBJ2-6|TRBV7-6
CASSLDSGTGANVLTF
>TRBJ1-1|TRBV27
CAVSPGGTEAFF
>TRBJ1-1|TRBV28
CASGLGSLNTEAFF
>TRBJ2-7|TRBV30
CAWSPLGTGVDYEQYF
>TRBJ1-2|TRBV4-3
CASSQDLRPDGYTF
>TRBJ1-4|TRBV16
CASSQSRVLLANEKLFF
>TRBJ2-7|TRBV4-1
CASSHPYPGQGSSYEQYF
>TRBJ1-5|TRBV18
CASSPPGRGFYQPQHF
>TRBJ1-3|TRBV5-1
CASSLDAGPGNTIYF
>TRBJ1-5|TRBV19
CASLDRPYSNQPQHF
>TRBJ2-3|TRBV28
CVSRIAGGPDTQYF
>TRBJ1-6|TRBV4-3
CASSQDLTGGLFDNSPLHF
>TRBJ1-1|TRBV6-1
CASSEARGQENTEAFF
>TRBJ1-1|TRBV4-3
CASSSHRGWNTEAFF
>TRBJ2-2|TRBV5-3
CARSLGLAENTGELFF
>TRBJ1-4|TRBV9
CASSPPSGRGEKLFF
>TRBJ1-2|TRBV29-1
CSVYGGTGYTF
>TRBJ2-7|TRBV23-1
CASSHPPRGRSSYEQYF
>TRBJ1-3|TRBV5-1
CASSLGQSASGNTIYF
>TRBJ1-2|TRBV2
CASTPPPTGAYGYTF
>TRBJ1-5|TRBV5-4
CASSPGQDSNQPQHF
>TRBJ2-2|TRBV5-4
CASSAWTGINTGELFF
>TRBJ2-5|TRBV5-1
CASSFRDSGGAQETQYF
>TRBJ1-1|TRBV5-1
CASSSGQGAPNTEAFF
>TRBJ1-1|TRBV27
CASTIHRDARGRAFF
>TRBJ2-5|TRBV18
CASSPGVRTGGGEAQYF
>TRBJ1-6|TRBV9
CASSVGEDSPLHF
>TRBJ2-7|TRBV9
CASSPRTGGHEQYF
>TRBJ2-3|TRBV5-1
CASSLGGQGYTDTQYF
>TRBJ2-5|TRBV27
CASSLNGQETQYF
>TRBJ2-1|TRBV5-1
CASYEVDYNEQFF
>TRBJ2-5|TRBV15
CATSNRGGGETQYF
>TRBJ1-5|TRBV30
CAWRQDNNQPQHF
>TRBJ1-3|TRBV6-5
CASSYSRAASGNTIYF
>TRBJ2-1|TRBV7-2
CASSLEAASRYNEQFF
>TRBJ2-5|TRBV30
CAWTLGGGAGGTQYF
>TRBJ2-7|TRBV30
CAGTSGRSYEQYF
>TRBJ2-3|TRBV5-4
CASSSARGSTDTQYF